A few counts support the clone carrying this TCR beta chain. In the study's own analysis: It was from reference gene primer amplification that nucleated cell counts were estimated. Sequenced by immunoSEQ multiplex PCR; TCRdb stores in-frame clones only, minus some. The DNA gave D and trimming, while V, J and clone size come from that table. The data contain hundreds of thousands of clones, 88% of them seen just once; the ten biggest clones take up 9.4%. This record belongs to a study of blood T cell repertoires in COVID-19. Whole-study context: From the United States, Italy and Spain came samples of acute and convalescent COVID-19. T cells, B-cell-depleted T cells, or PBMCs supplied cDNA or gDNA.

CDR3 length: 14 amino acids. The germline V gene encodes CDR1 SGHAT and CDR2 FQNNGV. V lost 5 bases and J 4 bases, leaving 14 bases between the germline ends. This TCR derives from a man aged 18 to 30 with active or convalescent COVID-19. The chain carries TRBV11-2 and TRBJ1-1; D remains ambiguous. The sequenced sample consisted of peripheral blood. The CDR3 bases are TGTGCCAGCAGCCCCCCAGGAATAATCACTGAAGCTTTCTTT. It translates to CASSPPGIITEAFF.